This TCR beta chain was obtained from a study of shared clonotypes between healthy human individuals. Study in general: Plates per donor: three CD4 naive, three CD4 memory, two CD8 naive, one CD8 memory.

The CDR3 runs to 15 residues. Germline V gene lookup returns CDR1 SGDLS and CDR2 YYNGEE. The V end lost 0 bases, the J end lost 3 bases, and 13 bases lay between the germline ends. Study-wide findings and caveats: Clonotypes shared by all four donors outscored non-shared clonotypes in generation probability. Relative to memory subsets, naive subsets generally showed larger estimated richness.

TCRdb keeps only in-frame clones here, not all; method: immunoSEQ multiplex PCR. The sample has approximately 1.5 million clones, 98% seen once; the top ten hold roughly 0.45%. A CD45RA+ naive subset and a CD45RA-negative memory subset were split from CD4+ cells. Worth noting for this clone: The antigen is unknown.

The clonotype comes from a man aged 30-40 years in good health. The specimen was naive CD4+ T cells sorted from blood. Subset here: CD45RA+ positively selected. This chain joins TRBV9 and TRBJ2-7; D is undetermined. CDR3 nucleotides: TGTGCCAGCAGCGTAGCTGGGGTGGGGATCTACGAGCAGTACTTC. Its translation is CASSVAGVGIYEQYF.